Sequencing of this T cell receptor beta chain was carried out in a study of T cells in women clearing cervical HPV infection. In the study overall: Case blood was drawn when the lesion was first found; control blood after infection became undetectable. Findings and caveats of the study: T-cell numbers per sample were unknown and may explain richness differences.

To note about this clone: Its antigen is not identified.

MY09/MY11 PCR detected cervical HPV DNA; dot-blot assigned genotypes. TCR beta CDR3 amplified by multiplex PCR from roughly 1,100 ng genomic DNA. The protocol was immunoSEQ multiplex PCR, while the TCRdb copy is restricted to in-frame clones and leaves out a portion. The data include around 28,000 clones; the top ten clones carry 4.2%. Specimen: blood buffy coat. The clonotype comes from a woman between 18 and 75 years old with a cervical HPV16 infection that either progressed to CIN3+ or cleared (not recorded which).

The sequenced CDR3 bases are TGTGCCAGCAGCTTATACGAAGGGCAAGGC. Its protein is CASSLYEGQG. From start to end, the CDR3 is CASSLYEGQGYTF. The chain joins TRBV7-3 to TRBJ1-2; D remains unclear. The CDR3 goes on 3 residues after the read ends, and that part is filled in from the germline J gene. Per the germline V gene, CDR1 is SGHTA and CDR2 is FQGTGA. This CDR3 is 13 amino acids long.